This is a list of T cell receptor beta chains from one sample in a study of a mutant IDH1 vaccine in newly diagnosed glioma. Their antigens are not known. The assay was immunoSEQ multiplex PCR, and TCRdb's table has in-frame clones only and misses some. The data hold over 55,000 clones, with 82% observed a single time. The starting material was PBMCs, obtained from a glioma patient whose treatment included an IDH1 peptide vaccine. Receptors originate from a woman aged 18-29 years with glioma. Some clones in this sample may be carry-over from other donors' samples. The CDR3 runs from the conserved cysteine through the conserved F or W. D genes are given only for firm matches. Size values are once, few and many counts, or a class for expanded clones, and some rows have none.

j_call | v_call | d_call | clone_size | cdr3_aa | cdr3_nt
TRBJ2-3 | TRBV6-6 | TRBD2 | . | CASSPTSGSTDTQYF | TGTGCCAGCAGTCCGACTAGCGGGAGCACAGATACGCAGTATTTT
TRBJ1-5 | TRBV19 | . | . | CASSYRASQPQHF | TGTGCCAGTAGTTACAGGGCTAGTCAGCCCCAGCATTTT
TRBJ1-1 | TRBV6-6 | . | . | CASSYVRGTMNTEAFF | TGTGCCAGCAGTTACGTCCGGGGTACCATGAACACTGAAGCTTTCTTT
TRBJ2-6 | TRBV27 | . | . | CASLERVAGANVLTF | TGTGCCAGCCTCGAGAGGGTAGCTGGGGCCAACGTCCTGACTTTC
TRBJ1-3 | TRBV5-1 | . | . | CASSLEGIGPYSGNTIYF | TGCGCCAGCAGCTTGGAAGGTATAGGGCCCTACTCTGGAAACACCATATATTTT
TRBJ1-3 | TRBV2 | TRBD1 | . | CASKGQGENTIYF | TGTGCCAGCAAGGGACAGGGTGAAAACACCATATATTTT
TRBJ2-2 | TRBV5-4 | TRBD2 | . | CASSRGLAGEVGELFF | TGTGCCAGCAGCAGAGGACTAGCGGGAGAAGTCGGGGAGCTGTTTTTT
TRBJ1-2 | TRBV7-6 | TRBD1 | . | CASSANVRDRVGYGYTF | TGTGCCAGCAGCGCAAACGTCCGGGACAGGGTTGGCTATGGCTACACCTTC
TRBJ1-2 | TRBV6-5 | . | . | CASRDPSGRYGYTF | TGTGCCAGCAGGGACCCCTCCGGGAGATATGGCTACACCTTC
TRBJ1-3 | TRBV19 | . | . | CASSIRGGSSGNTIYF | TGTGCCAGTAGTATCCGGGGAGGGAGCTCTGGAAACACCATATATTTT
TRBJ1-2 | TRBV19 | TRBD1 | . | CASSMTGGSYGYTF | TGTGCCAGTAGTATGACAGGGGGCTCCTATGGCTACACCTTC
TRBJ1-4 | TRBV5-1 | . | . | CASSLGGIETNEKLFF | TGCGCCAGCAGCTTGGGGGGTATTGAAACTAATGAAAAACTGTTTTTT
TRBJ2-6 | TRBV10-2 | . | . | CASRFGGANVLTF | TGCGCCAGCAGGTTTGGTGGGGCCAACGTCCTGACTTTC
TRBJ1-1 | TRBV5-1 | . | . | CASSLGRGEAFF | TGCGCCAGCAGCTTGGGCAGGGGTGAAGCTTTCTTT
TRBJ2-3 | TRBV7-3 | . | . | CASSLSRTDTQYF | TGTGCCAGCAGCTTATCCCGGACAGATACGCAGTATTTT
TRBJ1-3 | TRBV9 | . | . | CASSVRSLQGSGNTIYF | TGTGCCAGCAGCGTACGGTCTTTGCAGGGGTCTGGAAACACCATATATTTT
TRBJ2-5 | TRBV12-5 | . | . | CASGLGGSETQYF | TGTGCTAGTGGTTTGGGGGGTTCCGAGACCCAGTACTTC
TRBJ2-5 | TRBV19 | . | . | CASTASGLNQETQYF | TGTGCCAGTACGGCCTCGGGACTGAACCAAGAGACCCAGTACTTC
TRBJ1-5 | TRBV2 | TRBD1 | once | CASSANRGSNQPQHF | TGTGCCAGCAGTGCGAACAGGGGTAGCAATCAGCCCCAGCATTTT
TRBJ2-1 | TRBV29-1 | TRBD2 | . | CSVEDSPLAGGPYNEQFF | TGCAGCGTTGAAGACTCACCACTAGCGGGGGGGCCCTACAATGAGCAGTTCTTC
TRBJ1-2 | TRBV7-2 | . | . | CASRRGGANYGYTF | TGTGCCAGCAGACGGGGTGGGGCTAACTATGGCTACACCTTC
TRBJ1-6 | TRBV7-2 | . | few | CASSNHGANSPLHF | TGTGCCAGCAGCAACCACGGGGCTAATTCACCCCTCCACTTT
TRBJ2-1 | TRBV29-1 | . | once | CSVVGGSRIGYNEQFF | TGCAGCGTTGTAGGGGGGTCGAGAATTGGGTACAATGAGCAGTTCTTC
TRBJ2-7 | TRBV10-3 | . | . | CAISDPWTDHSYEQYF | TGTGCCATCAGTGACCCCTGGACTGATCATTCCTACGAGCAGTACTTC
TRBJ2-7 | TRBV4-3 | TRBD1 | . | CASSATGTGVREQYF | TGCGCCAGCAGCGCGACCGGGACAGGGGTACGCGAGCAGTACTTC
TRBJ2-7 | TRBV6-1 | TRBD2 | . | CASSAGLVIYEQYF | TGTGCCAGCAGTGCCGGACTAGTAATCTACGAGCAGTACTTC
TRBJ2-7 | TRBV2 | . | . | CASSGGQGVQGQGYYEQYF | TGTGCCAGCAGTGGGGGGCAAGGGGTCCAGGGTCAGGGTTACTACGAGCAGTACTTC
TRBJ1-4 | TRBV20-1 | . | few | CSAGEDEKLFF | TGCAGTGCCGGCGAGGATGAAAAACTGTTTTTT
TRBJ2-7 | TRBV4-3 | . | . | CASSQEGGNSYEQYF | TGCGCCAGCAGCCAAGAAGGCGGGAACTCCTACGAGCAGTACTTC
TRBJ2-7 | TRBV18 | . | . | CASSPGLRGEQYF | TGTGCCAGCTCACCAGGCCTTAGGGGCGAGCAGTACTTC
TRBJ2-7 | TRBV11-2 | . | . | CASSRDGYEQYF | TGTGCCAGCAGCCGGGACGGCTACGAGCAGTACTTC
TRBJ1-1 | TRBV27 | . | . | CASRDMSMNTEAFF | TGTGCCAGCAGGGACATGAGCATGAACACTGAAGCTTTCTTT
TRBJ2-7 | TRBV19 | . | . | CASSILTDSPEQYF | TGTGCCAGTAGTATCCTGACGGACTCTCCCGAGCAGTACTTC
TRBJ1-1 | TRBV9 | . | . | CASSVEPSSPEAFF | TGTGCCAGCAGCGTAGAGCCCTCTAGCCCTGAAGCTTTCTTT
TRBJ2-5 | TRBV7-2 | . | . | CASSGRRPEETQYF | TGTGCCAGCAGCGGAAGGAGGCCCGAAGAGACCCAGTACTTC
TRBJ2-7 | TRBV30 | TRBD2 | . | CAWRLRLGAGAYEQYF | TGTGCCTGGAGGTTAAGGTTAGGGGCGGGAGCCTACGAGCAGTACTTC